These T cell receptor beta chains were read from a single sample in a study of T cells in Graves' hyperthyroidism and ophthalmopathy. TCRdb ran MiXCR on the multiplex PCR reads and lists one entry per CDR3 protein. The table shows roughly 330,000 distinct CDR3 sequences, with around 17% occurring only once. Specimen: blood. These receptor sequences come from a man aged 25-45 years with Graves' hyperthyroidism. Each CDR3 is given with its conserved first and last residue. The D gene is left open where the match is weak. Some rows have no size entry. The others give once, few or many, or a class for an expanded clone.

CDR3: CASSRGGRAGGQNNEQFF
DNA: TGCGCCAGCAGCCGGGGGGGACGAGCGGGAGGCCAAAACAATGAGCAGTTCTTC
size: .
V: TRBV5-1
D: TRBD2
J: TRBJ2-1

CDR3: CASSLDRVSNQPQHF
DNA: TGCGCCAGCAGCCTGGACAGGGTCTCAAATCAGCCCCAGCATTTT
size: few
V: TRBV5-1
D: TRBD1
J: TRBJ1-5

CDR3: CASSLPRGGARNTEAFF
DNA: TGTGCCAGCAGTCTCCCGCGGGGGGGGGCGCGGAACACTGAAGCTTTCTTT
size: .
V: TRBV2
D: .
J: TRBJ1-1

CDR3: CSVDLGTAKETQYF
DNA: TGCAGCGTTGATCTAGGGACAGCAAAAGAGACCCAGTACTTC
size: .
V: TRBV29-1
D: TRBD1
J: TRBJ2-5

CDR3: CASSFLGTGLNEQFF
DNA: TGCGCCAGCAGCTTCCTCGGGACGGGTTTAAATGAGCAGTTCTTC
size: many
V: TRBV5-1
D: .
J: TRBJ2-1

CDR3: CASSARWGDEQFF
DNA: TGTGCCAGCAGCGCCCGGTGGGGTGATGAGCAGTTCTTC
size: .
V: TRBV9
D: .
J: TRBJ2-1

CDR3: CASSPSMGSYEQYF
DNA: TGTGCCAGCTCACCTTCCATGGGCTCCTACGAGCAGTACTTC
size: few
V: TRBV18
D: .
J: TRBJ2-7

CDR3: CASSLSEKLFF
DNA: TGTGCCAGCAGCCTTTCTGAAAAACTGTTTTTT
size: many
V: TRBV12-3/TRBV12-4
D: .
J: TRBJ1-4

CDR3: CASSPPSAGPRTDTQYF
DNA: TGTGCCAGCTCACCACCAAGCGCGGGACCCCGCACAGATACGCAGTATTTT
size: few
V: TRBV18
D: .
J: TRBJ2-3

CDR3: CSGTSESSYEQYF
DNA: TGCAGTGGGACTAGCGAGAGCTCCTACGAGCAGTACTTC
size: many
V: TRBV20-1
D: TRBD2
J: TRBJ2-7

CDR3: CSPRGVSDTQYF
DNA: TGCAGTCCCCGAGGGGTCAGCGATACGCAGTATTTT
size: few
V: TRBV20-1
D: .
J: TRBJ2-3

CDR3: CASSQRGTQETQYF
DNA: TGTGCCAGCAGCCAACGGGGCACCCAAGAGACCCAGTACTTC
size: many
V: TRBV3-1
D: .
J: TRBJ2-5

CDR3: CSVEVATLREYF
DNA: TGCAGCGTTGAGGTCGCCACACTCCGAGAGTACTTC
size: few
V: TRBV29-1
D: .
J: TRBJ2-7

CDR3: CASSFPATGRGTGELFF
DNA: TGTGCCAGCAGCTTCCCAGCCACGGGCCGGGGTACCGGGGAGCTGTTTTTT
size: .
V: TRBV11-2
D: .
J: TRBJ2-2

CDR3: CSANEHEAFF
DNA: TGCAGTGCTAATGAACATGAAGCTTTCTTT
size: .
V: TRBV20-1
D: .
J: TRBJ1-1

CDR3: CASTLSPNYGYTF
DNA: TGTGCCAGCACGCTAAGCCCAAACTATGGCTACACCTTC
size: .
V: TRBV6-1
D: .
J: TRBJ1-2

CDR3: CASSRVGRVVGELFF
DNA: TGTGCCAGCAGCCGAGTCGGCAGGGTGGTCGGGGAGCTGTTTTTT
size: .
V: TRBV14
D: .
J: TRBJ2-2

CDR3: CASSLGTKTQHF
DNA: TGTGCCAGCAGTTTAGGGACCAAGACCCAGCATTTT
size: many
V: TRBV12-3/TRBV12-4
D: .
J: TRBJ1-5

CDR3: CASSPDRGEQFF
DNA: TGTGCCAGCAGCCCGGACAGGGGTGAGCAGTTCTTC
size: many
V: TRBV7-3
D: TRBD1
J: TRBJ2-1

CDR3: CASSYHSKGETQYF
DNA: TGTGCCAGCAGTTACCACAGCAAGGGGGAGACCCAGTACTTC
size: many
V: TRBV6-2/TRBV6-3
D: .
J: TRBJ2-5

CDR3: CASSQEFPGWVYGYTF
DNA: TGCGCCAGCAGCCAAGAATTCCCGGGGTGGGTTTATGGCTACACCTTC
size: few
V: TRBV4-1
D: .
J: TRBJ1-2

CDR3: CSGRQETNEKLFF
DNA: TGCAGCGGCAGACAGGAGACTAATGAAAAACTGTTTTTT
size: .
V: TRBV29-1
D: .
J: TRBJ1-4

CDR3: CSANREGGYTF
DNA: TGCAGTGCTAACAGGGAGGGTGGCTACACCTTC
size: many
V: TRBV20-1
D: .
J: TRBJ1-2

CDR3: CAIRDSPNTEAFF
DNA: TGTGCCATCAGGGACAGCCCGAACACTGAAGCTTTCTTT
size: few
V: TRBV10-3
D: .
J: TRBJ1-1

CDR3: CASSLGQVYGYTF
DNA: TGTGCCAGCAGCTTAGGGCAGGTCTACGGCTACACCTTC
size: few
V: TRBV7-9
D: .
J: TRBJ1-2

CDR3: CAIGTISYEQYF
DNA: TGTGCCATCGGGACTATCTCCTACGAGCAGTACTTC
size: many
V: TRBV10-3
D: TRBD2
J: TRBJ2-7

CDR3: CSARDLAGGDTQYF
DNA: TGCAGTGCTAGAGACTTAGCGGGAGGAGATACGCAGTATTTT
size: many
V: TRBV20-1
D: TRBD2
J: TRBJ2-3

CDR3: CASSFGRGAGVGWEQFF
DNA: TGTGCCAGCAGCTTTGGTCGTGGGGCGGGAGTGGGATGGGAGCAGTTCTTC
size: many
V: TRBV7-2
D: TRBD2
J: TRBJ2-1

CDR3: CASSYSASDEQFF
DNA: TGTGCCAGCAGCTACAGTGCTAGCGATGAGCAGTTCTTC
size: few
V: TRBV9
D: .
J: TRBJ2-1

CDR3: CSARGGNAYNEQFF
DNA: TGCAGTGCTAGAGGCGGGAACGCCTACAATGAGCAGTTCTTC
size: many
V: TRBV20-1
D: .
J: TRBJ2-1

CDR3: CATSDPGTGGYQPQHF
DNA: TGTGCCACCAGTGACCCAGGGACGGGGGGTTATCAGCCCCAGCATTTT
size: many
V: TRBV24-1
D: .
J: TRBJ1-5

CDR3: CASSSPGPRGTEAFF
DNA: TGCGCCAGCAGCTCTCCCGGGCCGCGGGGCACTGAAGCTTTCTTT
size: many
V: TRBV5-1
D: .
J: TRBJ1-1

CDR3: CASSQDEGAEAFF
DNA: TGTGCCAGCAGCCAAGATGAGGGTGCTGAAGCTTTCTTT
size: .
V: TRBV16
D: .
J: TRBJ1-1

CDR3: CASRAGDADTQYF
DNA: TGTGCCAGCAGAGCGGGAGATGCAGATACGCAGTATTTT
size: few
V: TRBV27
D: TRBD2
J: TRBJ2-3

CDR3: CASSGREWRYEQYF
DNA: TGTGCCAGCTCGGGGCGGGAGTGGCGCTACGAGCAGTACTTC
size: many
V: TRBV13
D: TRBD2
J: TRBJ2-7

CDR3: CSVRVSITGELFF
DNA: TGCAGTGTCAGGGTCTCGATCACCGGGGAGCTGTTTTTT
size: .
V: TRBV20-1
D: .
J: TRBJ2-2

CDR3: CASNRQGSKNIQYF
DNA: TGTGCCAGCAATCGACAGGGATCCAAAAACATTCAGTACTTC
size: many
V: TRBV2
D: TRBD1
J: TRBJ2-4

CDR3: CASTGWDANGSGANVLTF
DNA: TGTGCCAGTACCGGGTGGGACGCAAATGGCTCTGGGGCCAACGTCCTGACTTTC
size: .
V: TRBV19
D: .
J: TRBJ2-6

CDR3: CASSLRLAEGGQDTQYF
DNA: TGTGCCAGCAGCTTAAGACTAGCTGAGGGGGGGCAAGATACGCAGTATTTT
size: .
V: TRBV7-3
D: .
J: TRBJ2-3

CDR3: CSVEGTGDEQYF
DNA: TGCAGCGTTGAGGGAACAGGGGACGAGCAGTACTTC
size: .
V: TRBV29-1
D: TRBD1
J: TRBJ2-7

CDR3: CASSLYTLPLEQYF
DNA: TGTGCCAGCAGCTTATACACCCTTCCCCTCGAGCAGTACTTC
size: many
V: TRBV7-8
D: .
J: TRBJ2-7

CDR3: CASSAHRTGARRTGELFF
DNA: TGTGCCAGCAGTGCCCATAGGACAGGGGCGCGGAGGACCGGGGAGCTGTTTTTT
size: many
V: TRBV2
D: TRBD1
J: TRBJ2-2

CDR3: CASTRNTGELFF
DNA: TGTGCCAGCACCAGGAACACCGGGGAGCTGTTTTTT
size: many
V: TRBV2
D: .
J: TRBJ2-2

CDR3: CASSLGPGTSAGELFF
DNA: TGTGCCAGCAGCCTAGGACCCGGGACTAGCGCCGGGGAGCTGTTTTTT
size: few
V: TRBV3-1
D: TRBD2
J: TRBJ2-2

CDR3: CASSHTRTGGLNYGYTF
DNA: TGTGCCAGCAGCCACACCAGGACAGGGGGTCTCAACTATGGCTACACCTTC
size: .
V: TRBV5-6
D: TRBD1
J: TRBJ1-2

CDR3: CASSQSASTEAFF
DNA: TGTGCCAGCAGCCAGTCAGCTAGCACTGAAGCTTTCTTT
size: many
V: TRBV3-1
D: .
J: TRBJ1-1

CDR3: CSASPGEVKETQYF
DNA: TGCAGTGCTAGCCCAGGGGAGGTTAAAGAGACCCAGTACTTC
size: many
V: TRBV20-1
D: .
J: TRBJ2-5

CDR3: CASSRVVNSYEQYF
DNA: TGTGCCAGCTCAAGGGTGGTAAACTCCTACGAGCAGTACTTC
size: .
V: TRBV27
D: .
J: TRBJ2-7

CDR3: CSVSGQQETQYF
DNA: TGCAGCGTGTCGGGACAGCAAGAGACCCAGTACTTC
size: .
V: TRBV29-1
D: TRBD1
J: TRBJ2-5

CDR3: CASSPGTGDTVAFF
DNA: TGTGCCAGCAGCCCGGGGACAGGAGACACCGTAGCTTTCTTT
size: .
V: TRBV3-1
D: TRBD1
J: TRBJ1-1

CDR3: CASSLSGVYNEQFF
DNA: TGTGCCAGCAGCTTGTCCGGCGTCTACAATGAGCAGTTCTTC
size: few
V: TRBV5-5
D: .
J: TRBJ2-1

CDR3: CASHNPGNTIYF
DNA: TGTGCCAGTCATAATCCAGGAAACACCATATATTTT
size: .
V: TRBV6-1
D: .
J: TRBJ1-3

CDR3: CASSQSGGENEQFF
DNA: TGTGCCAGCAGCCAATCGGGGGGGGAGAATGAGCAGTTCTTC
size: few
V: TRBV16
D: TRBD2
J: TRBJ2-1

CDR3: CASSQVLARNEQFF
DNA: TGCGCCAGCAGCCAAGTTCTAGCTCGGAATGAGCAGTTCTTC
size: .
V: TRBV4-1
D: .
J: TRBJ2-1

CDR3: CASDPIRGLPDYEQYF
DNA: TGTGCCAGCGACCCCATCAGGGGGCTCCCAGACTACGAGCAGTACTTC
size: .
V: TRBV6-2/TRBV6-3
D: TRBD1
J: TRBJ2-7

CDR3: CASSEFGPSPSGGSLYEQYF
DNA: TGTGCCAGCAGTGAATTCGGCCCATCCCCCTCCGGAGGGAGTCTTTACGAGCAGTACTTC
size: few
V: TRBV25-1
D: .
J: TRBJ2-7

CDR3: CASSPFAGVKETQYF
DNA: TGTGCCAGCAGTCCCTTTGCGGGAGTTAAAGAGACCCAGTACTTC
size: few
V: TRBV27
D: TRBD2
J: TRBJ2-5

CDR3: CSARDPSLSGELFF
DNA: TGCAGTGCTAGAGATCCGAGTTTGTCCGGGGAGCTGTTTTTT
size: .
V: TRBV20-1
D: .
J: TRBJ2-2

CDR3: CSVATGGAEAFF
DNA: TGCAGCGTCGCTACAGGGGGGGCTGAAGCTTTCTTT
size: .
V: TRBV29-1
D: TRBD1
J: TRBJ1-1